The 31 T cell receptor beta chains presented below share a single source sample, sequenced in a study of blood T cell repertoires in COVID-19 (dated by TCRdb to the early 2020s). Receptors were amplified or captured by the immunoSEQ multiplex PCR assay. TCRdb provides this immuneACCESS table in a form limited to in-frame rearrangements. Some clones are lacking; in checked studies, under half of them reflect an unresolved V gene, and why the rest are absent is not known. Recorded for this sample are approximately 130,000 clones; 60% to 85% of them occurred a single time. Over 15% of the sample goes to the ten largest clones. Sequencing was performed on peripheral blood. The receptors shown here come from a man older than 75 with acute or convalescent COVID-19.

Here the CDR3 reads CASTRGYRGTSSGNTIYF. CDR3 coding DNA: TGTGCCAGCACCAGAGGATACAGGGGGACCAGCTCTGGAAACACCATATATTTT. The chain joins TRBV13 to TRBJ1-3; 8 bases are a match to TRBD1. This CDR3 comprises 18 residues. The J segment lost 0 bases and the V segment lost 7 bases, leaving 14 bases of the junction unmatched. The V gene's germline CDR1 is PRHDT and CDR2 FYEKMQ (reference sequence).

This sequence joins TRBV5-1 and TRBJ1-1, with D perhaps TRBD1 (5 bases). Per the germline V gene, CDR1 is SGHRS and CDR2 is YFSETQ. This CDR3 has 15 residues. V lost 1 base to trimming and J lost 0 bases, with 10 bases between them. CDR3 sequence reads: CASSLQGRVNTEAFF. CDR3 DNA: TGCGCCAGCAGCTTGCAGGGCAGGGTGAACACTGAAGCTTTCTTT.

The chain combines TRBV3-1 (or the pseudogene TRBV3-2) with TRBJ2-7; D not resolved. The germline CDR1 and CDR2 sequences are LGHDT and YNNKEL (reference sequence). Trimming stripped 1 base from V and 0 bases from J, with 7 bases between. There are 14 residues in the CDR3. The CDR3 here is CASSQAAGSYEQYF. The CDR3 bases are TGTGCCAGCAGCCAAGCGGCAGGCTCCTACGAGCAGTACTTC.

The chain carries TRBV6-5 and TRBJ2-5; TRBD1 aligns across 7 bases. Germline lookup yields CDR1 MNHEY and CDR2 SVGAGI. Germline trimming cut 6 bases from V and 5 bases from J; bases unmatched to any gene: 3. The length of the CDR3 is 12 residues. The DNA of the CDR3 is TGTGCCAGCAGATCGGACAGGGAGACCCAGTACTTC. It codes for CASRSDRETQYF.

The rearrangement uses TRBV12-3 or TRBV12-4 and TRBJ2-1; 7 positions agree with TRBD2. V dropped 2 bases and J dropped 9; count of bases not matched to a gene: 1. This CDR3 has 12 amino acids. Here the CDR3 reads CASSLSGAEQFF. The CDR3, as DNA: TGTGCCAGCAGTTTAAGCGGGGCTGAGCAGTTCTTC.

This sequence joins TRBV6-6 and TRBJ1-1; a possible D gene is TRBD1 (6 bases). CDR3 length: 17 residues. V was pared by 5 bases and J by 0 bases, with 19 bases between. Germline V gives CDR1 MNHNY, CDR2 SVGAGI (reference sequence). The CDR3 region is CASSQRRDTPLNTEAFF. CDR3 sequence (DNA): TGTGCCAGCAGTCAACGCCGGGACACACCTCTGAACACTGAAGCTTTCTTT.

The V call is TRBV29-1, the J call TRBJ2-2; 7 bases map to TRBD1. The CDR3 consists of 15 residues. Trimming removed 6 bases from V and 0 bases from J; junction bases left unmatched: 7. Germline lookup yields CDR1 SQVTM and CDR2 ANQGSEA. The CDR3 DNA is TGCAGCGTCGATCCGGGACAGACGAACACCGGGGAGCTGTTTTTT. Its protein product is CSVDPGQTNTGELFF.

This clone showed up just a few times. Here the CDR3 reads CASSPGTGGNSPLHF. CDR3 nucleotide sequence: TGTGCCAGCAGTCCCGGGACAGGGGGAAATTCACCCCTCCACTTT. The J gene is TRBJ1-6, the V gene TRBV6-5; the match to TRBD1 covers 11 bases. Losses at the gene ends were 5 bases for V and 7 bases for J; bases not matched to a gene: 4. Germline V gives CDR1 MNHEY, CDR2 SVGAGI. The CDR3 covers 15 residues.

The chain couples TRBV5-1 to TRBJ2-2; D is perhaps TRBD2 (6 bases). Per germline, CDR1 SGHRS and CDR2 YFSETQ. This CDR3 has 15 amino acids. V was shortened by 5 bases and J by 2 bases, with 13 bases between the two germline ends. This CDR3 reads CASRSDGRNTGELFF. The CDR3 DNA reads TGCGCCAGCAGGTCTGACGGGAGAAACACCGGGGAGCTGTTTTTT.

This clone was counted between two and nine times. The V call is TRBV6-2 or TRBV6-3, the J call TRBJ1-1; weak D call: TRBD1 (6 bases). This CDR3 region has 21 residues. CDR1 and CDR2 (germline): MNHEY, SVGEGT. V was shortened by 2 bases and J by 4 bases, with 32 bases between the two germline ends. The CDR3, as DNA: TGTGCCAGCAGTTACCCTGGGGGGGGGCGCCTAGTTGAGGGAGTCCGCACTGAAGCTTTCTTT. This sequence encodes CASSYPGGGRLVEGVRTEAFF.

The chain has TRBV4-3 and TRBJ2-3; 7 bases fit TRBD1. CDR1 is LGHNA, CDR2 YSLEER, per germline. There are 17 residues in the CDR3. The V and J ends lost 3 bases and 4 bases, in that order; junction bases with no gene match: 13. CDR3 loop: CASSHLPGQRVADTQYF. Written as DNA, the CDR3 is TGCGCCAGCAGCCACCTACCGGGACAGAGGGTCGCAGATACGCAGTATTTT.

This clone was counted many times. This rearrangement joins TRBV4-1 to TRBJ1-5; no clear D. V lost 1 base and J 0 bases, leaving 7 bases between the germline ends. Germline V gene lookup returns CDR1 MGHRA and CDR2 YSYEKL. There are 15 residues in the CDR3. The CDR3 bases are TGCGCCAGCAGCCAAGTCCAGGATAGCAATCAGCCCCAGCATTTT. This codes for CASSQVQDSNQPQHF.

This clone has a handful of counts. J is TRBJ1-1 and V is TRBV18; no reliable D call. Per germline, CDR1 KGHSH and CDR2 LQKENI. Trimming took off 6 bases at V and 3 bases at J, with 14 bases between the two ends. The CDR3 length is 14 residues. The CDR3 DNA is TGTGCCAGCTCCCCCGGAGTTCTGGACACTGAAGCTTTCTTT. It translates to CASSPGVLDTEAFF.

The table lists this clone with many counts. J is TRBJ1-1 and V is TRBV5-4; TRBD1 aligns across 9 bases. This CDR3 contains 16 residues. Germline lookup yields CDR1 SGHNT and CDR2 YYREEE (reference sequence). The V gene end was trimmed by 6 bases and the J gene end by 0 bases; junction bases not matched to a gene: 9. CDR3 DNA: TGTGCCAGCAAGGGATTAACAGGGGGCATGAACACTGAAGCTTTCTTT. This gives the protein CASKGLTGGMNTEAFF.

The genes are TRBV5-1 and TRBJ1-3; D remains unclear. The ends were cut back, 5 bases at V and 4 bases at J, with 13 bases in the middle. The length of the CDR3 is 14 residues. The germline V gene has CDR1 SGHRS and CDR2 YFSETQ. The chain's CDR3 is CASRLTGSGNTIYF. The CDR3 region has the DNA TGCGCCAGCAGACTGACGGGGTCCGGAAACACCATATATTTT.

The CDR3 DNA sequence: TGTGCCAGCAGCCCCGGGACAGTTGGCTACGAGCAGTACTTC. Translated: CASSPGTVGYEQYF. The V gene is TRBV5-4, the J gene TRBJ2-7; 7 bases align to TRBD1. The trim removed 4 bases at V and 3 bases at J, leaving 7 bases unmatched. The CDR3 is 14 amino acids. Germline-derived CDR1 and CDR2 are SGHNT and YYREEE (reference sequence).

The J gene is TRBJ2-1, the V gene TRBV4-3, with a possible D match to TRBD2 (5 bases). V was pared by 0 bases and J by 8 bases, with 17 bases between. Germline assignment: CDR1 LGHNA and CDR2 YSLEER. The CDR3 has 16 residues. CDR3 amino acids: CASSQDFWRWGDEQFF. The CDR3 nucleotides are TGCGCCAGCAGCCAAGATTTCTGGCGATGGGGAGATGAGCAGTTCTTC.

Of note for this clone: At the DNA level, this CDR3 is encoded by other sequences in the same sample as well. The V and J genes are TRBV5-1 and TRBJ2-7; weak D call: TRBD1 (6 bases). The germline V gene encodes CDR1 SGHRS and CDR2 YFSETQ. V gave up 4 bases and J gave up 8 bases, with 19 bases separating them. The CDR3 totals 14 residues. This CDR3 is CASSPGHPPYQQYF. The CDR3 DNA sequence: TGCGCCAGCAGCCCGGGACATCCCCCTTACCAGCAGTACTTC.

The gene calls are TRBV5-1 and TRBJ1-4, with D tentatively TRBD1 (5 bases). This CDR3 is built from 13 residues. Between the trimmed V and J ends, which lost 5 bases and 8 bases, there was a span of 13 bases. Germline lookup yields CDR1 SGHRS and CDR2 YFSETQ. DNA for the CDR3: TGCGCCAGCAGGGAGACAGATAGGGAAAAACTGTTTTTT. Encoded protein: CASRETDREKLFF.

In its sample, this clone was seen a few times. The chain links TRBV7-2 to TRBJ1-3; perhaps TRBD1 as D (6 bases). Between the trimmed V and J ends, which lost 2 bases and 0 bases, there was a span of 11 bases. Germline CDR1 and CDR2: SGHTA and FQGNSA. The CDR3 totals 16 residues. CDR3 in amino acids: CASSLHQGSSGNTIYF. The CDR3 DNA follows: TGTGCCAGCAGCTTACACCAGGGGTCCTCTGGAAACACCATATATTTT.

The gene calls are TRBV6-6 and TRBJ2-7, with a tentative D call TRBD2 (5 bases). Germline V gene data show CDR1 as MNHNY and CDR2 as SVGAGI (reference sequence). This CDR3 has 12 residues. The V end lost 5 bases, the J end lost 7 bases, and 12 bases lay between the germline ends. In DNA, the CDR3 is TGTGCCAGCAGTACCCGGGGTGAAGAGCAGTACTTC. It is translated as CASSTRGEEQYF.

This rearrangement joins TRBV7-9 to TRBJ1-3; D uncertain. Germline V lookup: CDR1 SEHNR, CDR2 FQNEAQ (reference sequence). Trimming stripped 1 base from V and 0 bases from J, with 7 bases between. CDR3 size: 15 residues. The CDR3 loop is CASSLVPSSGNTIYF. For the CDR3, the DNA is TGTGCCAGCAGCTTAGTGCCTAGCTCTGGAAACACCATATATTTT.

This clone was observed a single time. The CDR3 nucleotides read TGTGCCAGCAGCTTGAGTTTAGCAGTACCCACCTTC. Its protein product is CASSLSLAVPTF. V is TRBV5-5 and J is TRBJ1-2; D unclear. The CDR3 spans 12 residues. V was cut by 1 base and J by 13 bases, with 14 bases left in between. Germline CDR1 and CDR2: SGHKS and YYEKEE (reference sequence).

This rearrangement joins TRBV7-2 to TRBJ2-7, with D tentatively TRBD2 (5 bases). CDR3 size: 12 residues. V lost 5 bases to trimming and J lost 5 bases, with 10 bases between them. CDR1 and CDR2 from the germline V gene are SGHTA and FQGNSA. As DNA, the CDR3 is TGTGCCAGCAGCAGCACTAGGAACGAGCAGTACTTC. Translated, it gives CASSSTRNEQYF.

The CDR3 loop reads CASAQDIGNSPLHF. The CDR3 bases are TGTGCCAGCGCCCAGGATATCGGCAATTCACCCCTCCACTTT. The chain links TRBV3-1 (or the pseudogene TRBV3-2) to TRBJ1-6; unclear D gene. The CDR3 extends over 14 amino acids. V lost 8 bases to trimming and J lost 7 bases, with 15 bases between them. Germline V gives CDR1 LGHDT, CDR2 YNNKEL (reference sequence).

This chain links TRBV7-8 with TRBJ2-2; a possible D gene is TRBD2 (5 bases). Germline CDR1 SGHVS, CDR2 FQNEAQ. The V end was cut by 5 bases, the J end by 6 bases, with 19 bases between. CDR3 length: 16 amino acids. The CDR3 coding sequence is TGTGCCAGCAGCCTCCGGACTCCTCGAACAGCCGGGGAGCTGTTTTTT. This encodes CASSLRTPRTAGELFF.

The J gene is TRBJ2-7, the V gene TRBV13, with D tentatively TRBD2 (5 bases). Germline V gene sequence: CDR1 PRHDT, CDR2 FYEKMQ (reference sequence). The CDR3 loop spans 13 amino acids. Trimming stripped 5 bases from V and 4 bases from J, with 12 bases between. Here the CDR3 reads CASSARRDYEQYF. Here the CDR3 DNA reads TGTGCCAGCAGCGCCAGACGGGATTACGAGCAGTACTTC.

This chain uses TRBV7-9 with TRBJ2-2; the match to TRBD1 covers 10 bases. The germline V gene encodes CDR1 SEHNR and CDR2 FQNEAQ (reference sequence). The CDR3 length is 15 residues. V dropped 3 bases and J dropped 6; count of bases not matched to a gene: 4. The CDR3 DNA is TGTGCCAGCAGCTTCGACAGGGGGCGGTCCGGGGAGCTGTTTTTT. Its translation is CASSFDRGRSGELFF.

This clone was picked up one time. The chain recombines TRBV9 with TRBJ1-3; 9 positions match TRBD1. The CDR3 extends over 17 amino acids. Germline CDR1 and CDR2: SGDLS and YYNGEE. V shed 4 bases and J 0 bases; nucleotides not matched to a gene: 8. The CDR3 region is CASSPRGQGNSGNTIYF. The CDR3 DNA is TGTGCCAGCAGCCCGAGAGGACAGGGGAACTCTGGAAACACCATATATTTT.

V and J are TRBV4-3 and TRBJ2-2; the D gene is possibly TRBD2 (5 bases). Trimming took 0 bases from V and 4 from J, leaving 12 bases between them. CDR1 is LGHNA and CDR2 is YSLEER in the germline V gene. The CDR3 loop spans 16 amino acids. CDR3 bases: TGCGCCAGCAGCCAAGAACCGGGGTCGGTCACCGGGGAGCTGTTTTTT. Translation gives CASSQEPGSVTGELFF.

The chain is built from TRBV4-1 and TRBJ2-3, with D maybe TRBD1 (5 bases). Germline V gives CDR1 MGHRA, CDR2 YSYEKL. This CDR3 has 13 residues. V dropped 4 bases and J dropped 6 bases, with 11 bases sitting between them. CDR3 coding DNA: TGCGCCAGCAGCCCGCAGGGTGGGGATACGCAGTATTTT. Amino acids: CASSPQGGDTQYF.